This T cell receptor (beta chain) was sequenced during a study of T cell responses to AZD1222 COVID-19 vaccine. Study conclusions and caveats: The donors showed a predominance of white British ancestry and of females, with possible underestimation of clonal diversity.

About this clone: Antigen specificity is unknown.

Germline V gene data show CDR1 as MNHEY and CDR2 as SVGAGI. The CDR3 runs to 14 residues. V was trimmed by 2 bases and J by 1 base, leaving 6 bases between them. Generated by immunoSEQ multiplex PCR, the TCRdb table keeps only in-frame clones and is missing some. In the table there are under 150,000 clones, about 91% of which are singletons. This receptor was obtained from an adult in good health. The chain uses TRBV6-5 and TRBJ1-5, with D unclear. This material consisted of peripheral blood, taken on day 0 of AZD1222 vaccination. The CDR3 sequence is CASSYLGSNQPQHF. Here the CDR3 DNA reads TGTGCCAGCAGTTACCTGGGAAGCAATCAGCCCCAGCATTTT.